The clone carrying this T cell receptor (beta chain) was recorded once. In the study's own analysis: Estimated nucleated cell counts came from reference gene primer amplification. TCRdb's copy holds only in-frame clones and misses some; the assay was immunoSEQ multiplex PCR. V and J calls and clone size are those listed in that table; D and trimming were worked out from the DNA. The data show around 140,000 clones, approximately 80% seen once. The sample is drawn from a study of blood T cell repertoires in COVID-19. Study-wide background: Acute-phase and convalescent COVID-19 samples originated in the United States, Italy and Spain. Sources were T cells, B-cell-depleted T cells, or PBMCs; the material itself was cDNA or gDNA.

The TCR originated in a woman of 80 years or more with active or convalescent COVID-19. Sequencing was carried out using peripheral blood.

CDR3 nucleotides: TGTGCCAGCAGTTTTGGAGCGGGGGCATATACGCAGTATTTT. Translating it yields CASSFGAGAYTQYF. This chain connects TRBV28 to TRBJ2-3; 8 nucleotides match TRBD2. Germline V CDR1 and CDR2: MDHEN, SYDVKM. V shed 3 bases, J shed 7 bases, and the junction held 6 bases outside the gene matches. The CDR3 runs 14 residues.